A selection of T cell receptor beta chains follows, all from one sample in a study of cytomegalovirus exposure and HLA in healthy donors. Method: immunoSEQ multiplex PCR; TCRdb's copy keeps in-frame clones and lacks some. The table has some 100,000 clones, 75% to 90% seen once. Specimen: PBMCs. Receptors originate from a man in his thirties or forties in good health and CMV-seronegative. CDR3s include the opening cysteine and the closing phenylalanine or tryptophan. Each record gives: V gene, clone size, D gene, CDR3 length, J gene, CDR3 protein, CDR3 DNA. D genes are given only for firm matches. Rows give clone size only sometimes, using once, few, many, or a class for an expanded clone.

v_gene: TRBV30; abundance: NA; d_gene: NA; len: 14; j_gene: TRBJ2-4; CDR3aa: CAWVPRLGENIQYF; CDR3nt: TGTGCCTGGGTACCTCGGCTAGGGGAAAACATTCAGTACTTC
v_gene: TRBV30; abundance: NA; d_gene: TRBD2; len: 13; j_gene: TRBJ2-7; CDR3aa: CAWSTGGPYEQYF; CDR3nt: TGTGCCTGGAGTACGGGAGGGCCCTACGAGCAGTACTTC
v_gene: TRBV30; abundance: NA; d_gene: TRBD1; len: 16; j_gene: TRBJ2-2; CDR3aa: CAWSVWDRGDTGELFF; CDR3nt: TGTGCCTGGAGTGTCTGGGACAGGGGCGACACCGGGGAGCTGTTTTTT
v_gene: TRBV2; abundance: NA; d_gene: NA; len: 17; j_gene: TRBJ2-3; CDR3aa: CASSEGAVTPSTDTQYF; CDR3nt: TGTGCCAGCAGTGAAGGGGCTGTAACCCCTAGCACAGATACGCAGTATTTT
v_gene: TRBV7-3; abundance: NA; d_gene: TRBD2; len: 18; j_gene: TRBJ2-3; CDR3aa: CASSRRASGSHYGDTQYF; CDR3nt: TGTGCCAGCAGCCGTCGAGCTAGCGGGAGTCATTATGGAGATACGCAGTATTTT
v_gene: TRBV4-1; abundance: NA; d_gene: NA; len: 18; j_gene: TRBJ2-7; CDR3aa: CASSQVRLIRGDSYEQYF; CDR3nt: TGCGCCAGCAGCCAAGTGCGTCTAATCAGGGGCGACTCCTACGAGCAGTACTTC
v_gene: TRBV5-4; abundance: NA; d_gene: TRBD2; len: 19; j_gene: TRBJ2-1; CDR3aa: CASSSITGTSGRGIDEQFF; CDR3nt: TGTGCCAGCAGCTCAATCACCGGGACTAGCGGGAGGGGAATCGATGAGCAGTTCTTC
v_gene: TRBV7-9; abundance: NA; d_gene: NA; len: 11; j_gene: TRBJ2-7; CDR3aa: CASSLMEQQYF; CDR3nt: TGTGCCAGCAGCTTAATGGAGCAGCAGTACTTC
v_gene: TRBV30; abundance: NA; d_gene: TRBD1; len: 14; j_gene: TRBJ2-7; CDR3aa: CAWSVPAGTGEQYF; CDR3nt: TGTGCCTGGAGTGTACCGGCAGGGACAGGCGAGCAGTACTTC
v_gene: TRBV18; abundance: once; d_gene: NA; len: 14; j_gene: TRBJ1-1; CDR3aa: CASSLTGQNTEAFF; CDR3nt: TGTGCCAGCTCACTAACGGGACAGAACACTGAAGCTTTCTTT
v_gene: TRBV11-2; abundance: few; d_gene: TRBD1; len: 13; j_gene: TRBJ2-7; CDR3aa: CASSLEVRQGEYF; CDR3nt: TGTGCCAGCAGCTTAGAAGTTCGACAGGGGGAGTACTTC
v_gene: TRBV6-1; abundance: NA; d_gene: TRBD2; len: 15; j_gene: TRBJ2-3; CDR3aa: CASTRTSGTTDTQYF; CDR3nt: TGTGCCAGCACGCGGACTAGCGGCACCACAGATACGCAGTATTTT
v_gene: TRBV13; abundance: NA; d_gene: TRBD2; len: 16; j_gene: TRBJ2-7; CDR3aa: CASSFRLAGYSYEQYF; CDR3nt: TGTGCCAGCAGCTTCCGACTAGCGGGGTACTCCTACGAGCAGTACTTC
v_gene: TRBV19; abundance: NA; d_gene: NA; len: 14; j_gene: TRBJ1-4; CDR3aa: CASSRTSTNEKLFF; CDR3nt: TGTGCCAGTAGTCGGACTTCAACTAATGAAAAACTGTTTTTT
v_gene: TRBV27; abundance: NA; d_gene: TRBD1; len: 16; j_gene: TRBJ1-2; CDR3aa: CASSSGVDRGDYGYTF; CDR3nt: TGTGCCAGCAGCTCTGGCGTCGACAGGGGGGACTATGGCTACACCTTC
v_gene: TRBV27; abundance: NA; d_gene: TRBD1; len: 16; j_gene: TRBJ2-7; CDR3aa: CASSPSVGQVQIEQYF; CDR3nt: TGTGCCAGCAGTCCGTCCGTGGGACAGGTACAGATCGAGCAGTACTTC
v_gene: TRBV28; abundance: NA; d_gene: NA; len: 14; j_gene: TRBJ2-1; CDR3aa: CASSSPGLLNEQFF; CDR3nt: TGTGCCAGCAGTTCCCCGGGACTTCTCAATGAGCAGTTCTTC
v_gene: TRBV6-5; abundance: once; d_gene: NA; len: 13; j_gene: TRBJ1-2; CDR3aa: CASSYSTDYGYTF; CDR3nt: TGTGCCAGCAGTTACAGCACAGACTATGGCTACACCTTC
v_gene: TRBV28; abundance: NA; d_gene: TRBD1; len: 16; j_gene: TRBJ2-7; CDR3aa: CASFRTGTEFSGEQYF; CDR3nt: TGTGCCAGCTTCAGGACAGGGACGGAGTTCTCTGGCGAGCAGTACTTC
v_gene: TRBV30; abundance: NA; d_gene: TRBD1; len: 14; j_gene: TRBJ2-7; CDR3aa: CAWSGWDREWEQYF; CDR3nt: TGTGCCTGGAGTGGTTGGGACAGGGAGTGGGAGCAGTACTTC
v_gene: TRBV4-1; abundance: NA; d_gene: TRBD2; len: 16; j_gene: TRBJ2-2; CDR3aa: CASSQGDYLNTGELFF; CDR3nt: TGCGCCAGCAGCCAAGGGGACTACCTGAACACCGGGGAGCTGTTTTTT
v_gene: TRBV29-1; abundance: NA; d_gene: TRBD2; len: 16; j_gene: TRBJ2-5; CDR3aa: CSSRTSGRAGQETQYF; CDR3nt: TGCAGCTCCCGGACTAGCGGGAGGGCGGGTCAAGAGACCCAGTACTTC
v_gene: TRBV27; abundance: once; d_gene: TRBD2; len: 13; j_gene: TRBJ2-1; CDR3aa: CASSLRRTSGPFF; CDR3nt: TGTGCCAGCAGTTTACGCCGGACTAGCGGTCCGTTCTTC
v_gene: TRBV2; abundance: NA; d_gene: NA; len: 13; j_gene: TRBJ2-1; CDR3aa: CASSIRSYNEQFF; CDR3nt: TGTGCCAGCAGTATTCGCTCCTACAATGAGCAGTTCTTC